One sample yielded the 19 T cell receptor beta chains listed below, sequenced in a study of OX40 agonist ivuxolimab in advanced cancers. Using immunoSEQ multiplex PCR, the repertoire was profiled, and TCRdb retains in-frame clones only, with some absent. The sample contains tens of thousands of clones, about four fifths of which appear only once. The material sequenced was CD4+ or CD8+ T cells sorted from blood, taken in a trial of the OX40 agonist ivuxolimab. The receptors were sampled from an adult with an advanced solid tumor such as melanoma, head and neck, liver or kidney cancer.

V is TRBV11-2 and J is TRBJ1-1; D is undetermined. The CDR3 has 14 amino acids. Germline V lookup: CDR1 SGHAT, CDR2 FQNNGV. V lost 0 bases and J lost 10, with 15 bases in between. The CDR3 DNA is TGTGCCAGCAGCTTAGATCTAAAAGGACTCGCAGCTTTCTTT. It is translated as CASSLDLKGLAAFF. Complete variable domain (other parts from reference TRBV11-2 and TRBJ1-1): EAGVAQSPRYKIIEKRQSVAFWCNPISGHATLYWYQQILGQGPKLLIQFQNNGVVDDSQLPKDRFSAERLKGVDSTLKIQPAKLEDSAVYLCASSLDLKGLAAFFGQGTRLTVV.

The chain combines TRBV5-5 with TRBJ2-7; TRBD2 matches at 7 bases. The CDR3 is 13 residues long. Germline values: CDR1 SGHKS, CDR2 YYEKEE (reference sequence). With 6 bases clipped from V and 3 bases from J, the junction kept 6 bases outside the gene matches. CDR3 nucleotides: TGTGCCAGCACCCCGGGAGGCCGCTACGAGCAGTACTTC. It specifies CASTPGGRYEQYF. The full variable domain, in which reference TRBV5-5 and TRBJ2-7 provide the parts outside the CDR3, is DAGVTQSPTHLIKTRGQQVTLRCSPISGHKSVSWYQQVLGQGPQFIFQYYEKEERGRGNFPDRFSARQFPNYSSELNVNALLLGDSALYLCASTPGGRYEQYFGPGTRLTVT.

V and J are TRBV27 and TRBJ2-5; D assignment may be TRBD1 or TRBD2 (6 bases each). Between the trimmed V and J ends, which lost 6 bases and 5 bases, there was a span of 19 bases. This CDR3 contains 15 residues. The germline gives CDR1 MNHEY, CDR2 SMNVEV (reference sequence). The CDR3 sequence: CASSPSRGRGETQYF. CDR3 coding DNA: TGTGCCAGCAGCCCATCCCGGGGGCGCGGGGAGACCCAGTACTTC.

This CDR3 is CAWSQGDEQYF. The CDR3 DNA is TGTGCCTGGAGCCAGGGTGACGAGCAGTACTTC. The chain couples TRBV30 to TRBJ2-7; D might be TRBD1 (5 bases). The germline gives CDR1 GTSNPN, CDR2 SVGIG (reference sequence). CDR3 length equals 11 residues. Trimming pared 3 bases from V and 5 bases from J, leaving 8 bases between.

The gene calls are TRBV28 and TRBJ2-7; D is ambiguous. Germline assignment: CDR1 MDHEN and CDR2 SYDVKM. Trimming removed 5 bases at V and 5 bases at J, with 16 bases between. The CDR3 is 14 amino acids. The DNA for the CDR3 is TGTGCCAGCAGTCGAGCACGGAGTTGGAACGAGCAGTACTTC. Translation: CASSRARSWNEQYF.

Only a few counts were recorded for this clone. The J gene is TRBJ2-2, the V gene TRBV19, with 7 nucleotides matching TRBD1. CDR3 size: 14 residues. Germline V gene sequence: CDR1 LNHDA, CDR2 SQIVND (reference sequence). V lost 7 bases, J lost 4 bases, and 6 bases stayed unmatched. CDR3 in amino acids: CASKGQGVTGELFF. The CDR3 nucleotides read TGTGCCAGTAAAGGGCAGGGGGTCACCGGGGAGCTGTTTTTT.

The table lists this clone with a few counts. V usage is TRBV14 and J usage is TRBJ2-2, with 10 bases fitting TRBD2. Germline V CDR1 and CDR2: SGHDN, FVKESK. V dropped 0 bases and J dropped 2; count of bases not matched to a gene: 3. The CDR3 contains 17 residues. The CDR3 nucleotides are TGTGCCAGCAGCCAAGATTGGACTAGCGGAAACACCGGGGAGCTGTTTTTT. This encodes CASSQDWTSGNTGELFF. Complete variable domain (other parts from reference TRBV14 and TRBJ2-2): EAGVTQFPSHSVIEKGQTVTLRCDPISGHDNLYWYRRVMGKEIKFLLHFVKESKQDESGMPNNRFLAERTGGTYSTLKVQPAELEDSGVYFCASSQDWTSGNTGELFFGEGSRLTVL.

The chain joins TRBV28 to TRBJ2-7; a possible D gene is TRBD1 (6 bases). Per the germline V gene, CDR1 is MDHEN and CDR2 is SYDVKM. The CDR3 loop spans 14 amino acids. Trimming removed 8 bases from V and 0 bases from J, with 14 bases in between. The CDR3: CASVRPGDSYEQYF. CDR3 bases: TGTGCCAGCGTCCGCCCAGGGGACTCCTACGAGCAGTACTTC.

The rearrangement uses TRBV27 and TRBJ1-1; no clear D gene. The CDR3 spans 17 residues. Germline values: CDR1 MNHEY, CDR2 SMNVEV (reference sequence). Trimming took off 4 bases at V and 0 bases at J, with 18 bases between the two ends. In DNA form, the CDR3 reads TGTGCCAGCAGTTCGTACTGGACCTGGCAGATGAACACTGAAGCTTTCTTT. Protein: CASSSYWTWQMNTEAFF.

The chain employs TRBV5-1 and TRBJ2-1, with 7 bases fitting TRBD2. CDR3 length equals 17 residues. CDR1 and CDR2 (germline): SGHRS, YFSETQ. V shed 1 base, J shed 1 base, and the junction held 8 bases outside the gene matches. CDR3 in amino acids: CASSLWGGSPSYNEQFF. The CDR3 DNA is TGCGCCAGCAGCTTGTGGGGGGGATCCCCTTCCTACAATGAGCAGTTCTTC.

This chain uses TRBV6-1 with TRBJ2-3, with TRBD2 identical over 8 bases. V lost 5 bases and J lost 9; bases outside the gene matches: 4. Germline assignment: CDR1 MNHNS and CDR2 SASEGT. This CDR3 contains 12 residues. This CDR3 is CASSLAGSTQYF. DNA for the CDR3: TGTGCCAGCAGTTTAGCGGGATCGACGCAGTATTTT.

The chain employs TRBV27 and TRBJ2-7, with 8 bases lining up with TRBD1. The germline CDR1 and CDR2 sequences are MNHEY and SMNVEV (reference sequence). The CDR3 contains 14 residues. The V gene end was trimmed by 6 bases and the J gene end by 3 bases; junction bases not matched to a gene: 7. The CDR3 is CASRPGQVIYEQYF. As DNA, the CDR3 is TGTGCCAGCAGACCGGGACAGGTTATCTACGAGCAGTACTTC.

The rearrangement joins TRBV28 to TRBJ1-2; 9 positions agree with TRBD1. J gave up 1 base and V 6 bases, and 12 bases lay outside the gene matches. CDR3 length equals 17 residues. Germline lookup yields CDR1 MDHEN and CDR2 SYDVKM. CDR3 amino acids: CASRSPGTGTLNYGYTF. CDR3 in DNA: TGTGCCAGCAGGAGCCCCGGGACAGGGACCCTTAACTATGGCTACACCTTC.

The chain is built from TRBV5-1 and TRBJ1-1, with D perhaps matching TRBD1 (5 bases). Trimming left V 0 bases short and J 4 bases short, with 16 bases between. CDR3 length: 16 residues. The germline V gene encodes CDR1 SGHRS and CDR2 YFSETQ. CDR3 residues: CASSLGGRGQITEAFF. CDR3 in DNA: TGCGCCAGCAGCTTGGGGGGGAGAGGCCAGATCACTGAAGCTTTCTTT. The variable domain in full, completed from reference TRBV5-1 and TRBJ1-1, reads KAGVTQTPRYLIKTRGQQVTLSCSPISGHRSVSWYQQTPGQGLQFLFEYFSETQRNKGNFPGRFSGRQFSNSRSEMNVSTLELGDSALYLCASSLGGRGQITEAFFGQGTRLTVV.

This chain joins TRBV7-8 and TRBJ1-5, with a weak D call TRBD1 (5 bases). Germline lookup yields CDR1 SGHVS and CDR2 FQNEAQ. The V end lost 5 bases, the J end lost 4 bases, and 15 bases lay between the germline ends. This CDR3 spans 15 amino acids. CDR3 nucleotide sequence: TGTGCCAGCAGCCCCGCCGGGACCGTGAATCAGCCCCAGCATTTT. Its translation is CASSPAGTVNQPQHF.

The chain employs TRBV7-6 and TRBJ2-2; D is undetermined. With 3 bases removed from V and 0 bases from J, the gap between germline ends came to 8 bases. Germline CDR1 is SGHVS and CDR2 is FNYEAQ. The CDR3 contains 15 residues. CDR3 protein: CASSLGPTNTGELFF. DNA for the CDR3: TGTGCCAGCAGCTTGGGCCCAACGAACACCGGGGAGCTGTTTTTT.

The chain is built from TRBV28 and TRBJ2-7; maybe TRBD2 (6 bases). CDR1 is MDHEN, CDR2 SYDVKM, per germline. CDR3 length: 16 amino acids. Trimming pared 1 base from V and 2 bases from J, leaving 15 bases between. The chain's CDR3 is CASSLFTGTLTYEQYF. As DNA, the CDR3 is TGTGCCAGCAGTTTATTCACCGGGACTCTCACCTACGAGCAGTACTTC.

This clone came up once. The chain joins TRBV15 to TRBJ2-7; D tentatively reads TRBD1 or TRBD2 (5 bases each). This CDR3 region has 14 residues. CDR1 is LNHNV, CDR2 YYDKDF, per germline (reference sequence). V was shortened by 5 bases and J by 5 bases, with 16 bases between the two germline ends. In nucleotides, the CDR3 is TGTGCCACCAGCCTAGAGGGACCTCCCGACGAGCAGTACTTC. It is translated as CATSLEGPPDEQYF. The entire variable domain, with the rest obtained from reference TRBV15 and TRBJ2-7, is as follows: DAMVIQNPRYQVTQFGKPVTLSCSQTLNHNVMYWYQQKSSQAPKLLFHYYDKDFNNEADTPDNFQSRRPNTSFCFLDIRSPGLGDTAMYLCATSLEGPPDEQYFGPGTRLTVT.

This clone has more than one count but fewer than ten. This chain joins TRBV2 and TRBJ1-4; perhaps TRBD1 as D (5 bases). Trimming stripped 3 bases from V and 0 bases from J, with 23 bases between. The germline V gene encodes CDR1 SNHLY and CDR2 FYNNEI. CDR3 length: 20 amino acids. This CDR3 reads CASSDMVGAIILATNEKLFF. In nucleotides, the CDR3 is TGTGCCAGCAGTGATATGGTTGGGGCAATCATCTTGGCAACTAATGAAAAACTGTTTTTT.